A single sample is the source of the 5 T cell receptor beta chains below, sequenced in a study of blood T cell repertoires in COVID-19. Repertoires were generated with immunoSEQ multiplex PCR, while TCRdb's copy carries only in-frame clones and drops some. This table holds about 220,000 clones, 70% to 90% found once. The sequenced sample was peripheral blood. Receptors originate from a man between 40 and 49 years old with acute or convalescent COVID-19.

This chain connects TRBV9 to TRBJ1-2; D remains ambiguous. This CDR3 comprises 14 residues. Germline CDR1 and CDR2: SGDLS and YYNGEE. V lost 0 bases to trimming and J lost 8 bases, with 14 bases between them. The CDR3 loop reads CASSVANRDGGYTF. The CDR3 DNA reads as TGTGCCAGCAGCGTAGCTAACCGGGATGGAGGCTACACCTTC.

This clone was counted once. The chain recombines TRBV28 with TRBJ1-6; D ambiguous. CDR1 and CDR2 (germline): MDHEN, SYDVKM. This CDR3 spans 12 amino acids. The V end was cut by 4 bases, the J end by 9 bases, with 7 bases between. The CDR3 here is CASSSPTSPLHF. The DNA for the CDR3 is TGTGCCAGCAGTTCCCCTACTTCACCCCTCCACTTT.

The chain has TRBV27 and TRBJ2-1, with a possible D match to TRBD1 (6 bases). CDR1 and CDR2 from the germline V gene are MNHEY and SMNVEV (reference sequence). There are 13 residues in the CDR3. V shed 6 bases and J shed 8 bases, with 14 bases lying between them. CDR3 in amino acids: CASRSQGLDEQFF. CDR3 nucleotides: TGTGCCAGCAGATCCCAGGGGCTGGATGAGCAGTTCTTC.

The chain is built from TRBV5-6 and TRBJ1-5; perhaps TRBD1 as D (6 bases). Per germline, CDR1 SGHDT and CDR2 YYEEEE. V was clipped by 0 bases and J by 7 bases, with 11 bases between them. The CDR3 covers 14 residues. Here the CDR3 DNA reads TGTGCCAGCAGCTTGGTAGGGGGTGAACAGCCCCAGCATTTT. The encoded protein is CASSLVGGEQPQHF.

V usage is TRBV5-1 and J usage is TRBJ2-7, with D possibly being TRBD2 (6 bases). V lost 4 bases and J 4 bases, leaving 9 bases between the germline ends. This CDR3 spans 12 amino acids. Germline lookup yields CDR1 SGHRS and CDR2 YFSETQ. The CDR3 bases are TGCGCCAGCAGCGGCCGGGGGTACGAGCAGTACTTC. Its protein is CASSGRGYEQYF.